This T cell receptor beta chain was profiled in a study of graft-versus-host responses after intestinal transplantation. The authors combined about 200,000 CFSE-labeled responder cells with about 200,000 irradiated, violet-dye-labeled stimulator cells in plates. The length of the CDR3 is 16 residues. V gave up 3 bases and J gave up 5 bases, with 17 bases separating them. Germline CDR1 is MGHRA and CDR2 is YSYEKL. Sequencing used immunoSEQ multiplex PCR; TCRdb keeps in-frame clones, though not all of them. This table holds about 18,000 clones, over 35% found once. Findings of the study overall: The study found high graft-versus-host to host-versus-graft clonal ratios in allografts of patients with graft-donor T cell macrochimerism.

The chain has TRBV4-1 and TRBJ1-5; D is uncertain. This clonotype originated in a human patient who received an intestinal transplant. The input for sequencing was alloreactive CD4+ T cells from a mixed lymphocyte reaction culture, taken before intestinal transplant. Subset indicated: CFSE-low proliferating T cells sorted from approximately 6-day pre-transplant mixed lymphocyte reaction (GvH or HvG direction). The chain's CDR3 is CASSHLGRKNHQPQHF. For the CDR3, the DNA is TGCGCCAGCAGCCACCTAGGACGTAAGAACCATCAGCCCCAGCATTTT.